This T cell receptor (beta chain) was sequenced during a study of Ad26.COV2.S vaccination and SARS-CoV-2 variants. Study-level points and caveats: Placebo recipients trailed vaccine recipients in spike-specific TCR breadth.

V was clipped by 7 bases and J by 0 bases, with 12 bases between them. The V gene's germline CDR1 is PRHDT and CDR2 FYEKMQ (reference sequence). The CDR3 totals 14 residues. Treatment given: roughly 18 received Ad26.COV2.S at low or high dose, single or two shots; 5 received placebo; per-sample allocation not given. Repertoires come from day 63 after the first vaccine or placebo injection. The donor's status was that of an adult aged 18-55 years in Boston. Sequenced by immunoSEQ multiplex PCR; TCRdb stores in-frame clones only, minus some. Among about 400,000 clones listed, 75% to 90% were seen once. A word on this clone: What it recognizes is unknown.

The V and J genes are TRBV13 and TRBJ1-2; a possible D gene is TRBD1 (6 bases). Here the sequenced sample was peripheral blood, taken in a trial of Ad26.COV2.S vaccine versus placebo. The receptor was isolated from a person between 18 and 59 years old who received the Ad26.COV2.S COVID-19 vaccine or a placebo. The CDR3 bases are TGTGCCAGCACCCAGGACAGTGCTAACTATGGCTACACCTTC. Its translation: CASTQDSANYGYTF. The full variable domain, its missing parts supplied by reference TRBV13 and TRBJ1-2, is AAGVIQSPRHLIKEKRETATLKCYPIPRHDTVYWYQQGPGQDPQFLISFYEKMQSDKGSIPDRFSAQQFSDYHSELNMSSLELGDSALYFCASTQDSANYGYTFGSGTRLTVV.